Presented here are 31 T cell receptor beta chains from one specimen sequenced in a study of cytomegalovirus exposure and HLA in healthy donors. Here immunoSEQ multiplex PCR was the method, and the copy in TCRdb shows in-frame clones only, minus some. The sample yields 90,000 to 100,000 clones, roughly 85% seen once. The sample was PBMCs. These receptors came from a woman in her 30s in good health and CMV-seronegative.

This clone was detected a few times. The CDR3 nucleotides are TGTGCCAGCAGCCCAGGCCGTACTAGGGATGTGGAGACCCAGTACTTC. Amino acid sequence: CASSPGRTRDVETQYF. The chain has TRBV4-2 and TRBJ2-5, with D tentatively TRBD2 (5 bases). Trimming took 4 bases from V and 5 from J, leaving 20 bases between them. Germline V gives CDR1 LGHNA, CDR2 YNFKEQ. The CDR3 is made up of 16 amino acids.

This clone is deemed medium-sized. V and J are TRBV4-1 and TRBJ2-7; 7 bases are shared with TRBD1. The V segment lost 3 bases and the J segment 2 bases; nucleotides outside the gene matches: 7. This CDR3 comprises 15 residues. Germline CDR1 MGHRA, CDR2 YSYEKL. CDR3 loop: CASSHPPGTAYEQYF. In DNA form, the CDR3 reads TGCGCCAGCAGCCATCCCCCCGGGACAGCCTACGAGCAGTACTTC.

This clone has a handful of counts. The V call is TRBV15, the J call TRBJ2-5; D is perhaps TRBD2 (6 bases). Germline V gene lookup returns CDR1 LNHNV and CDR2 YYDKDF (reference sequence). CDR3 length: 16 residues. With 0 bases removed from V and 1 base from J, the gap between germline ends came to 12 bases. Here the CDR3 DNA reads TGTGCCACCAGCAGAGAGGGAGGACGGGCCCAAGAGACCCAGTACTTC. It translates to CATSREGGRAQETQYF.

The V call is TRBV5-5, the J call TRBJ2-7, with 8 bases lining up with TRBD1. Germline V gives CDR1 SGHKS, CDR2 YYEKEE (reference sequence). Germline trimming cut 4 bases from V and 5 bases from J; bases unmatched to any gene: 11. This CDR3 spans 15 amino acids. The CDR3 region has the DNA TGTGCCAGCAGCCAGAGACAGGGGACGATCCACGAGCAGTACTTC. It yields the protein CASSQRQGTIHEQYF.

The V call is TRBV19, the J call TRBJ1-1; weak D call: TRBD1 (6 bases). The CDR3 is made up of 15 amino acids. Between the trimmed V and J ends, which lost 4 bases and 7 bases, there was a span of 19 bases. Germline assignment: CDR1 LNHDA and CDR2 SQIVND (reference sequence). CDR3 DNA: TGTGCCAGTAGTACACCGCCAAACAGGGCCGGTGAAGCTTTCTTT. As protein: CASSTPPNRAGEAFF.

This rearrangement joins TRBV28 to TRBJ1-1; D is uncertain. Germline lookup yields CDR1 MDHEN and CDR2 SYDVKM. CDR3 length equals 14 residues. Trimming stripped 10 bases from V and 1 base from J, with 16 bases between. The CDR3 here is CATVQRSGNTEAFF. CDR3 bases: TGTGCCACCGTACAAAGGTCGGGGAACACTGAAGCTTTCTTT. The complete variable domain, with remaining parts taken from reference TRBV28 and TRBJ1-1, reads DVKVTQSSRYLVKRTGEKVFLECVQDMDHENMFWYRQDPGLGLRLIYFSYDVKMKEKGDIPEGYSVSREKKERFSLILESASTNQTSMYLCATVQRSGNTEAFFGQGTRLTVV.

The V and J genes are TRBV7-6 and TRBJ2-7; no reliable D call. Trimming removed 1 base at V and 3 bases at J, with 13 bases between. The CDR3 length is 15 residues. Germline V lookup: CDR1 SGHVS, CDR2 FNYEAQ. This CDR3 reads CASSLEVTSVYEQYF. The CDR3 nucleotides are TGTGCCAGCAGCTTAGAAGTAACAAGTGTCTACGAGCAGTACTTC.

V gene TRBV2 combines with J gene TRBJ2-7; D is possibly TRBD2 (7 bases). Germline V gives CDR1 SNHLY, CDR2 FYNNEI. Deletions cut 7 bases from V and 3 bases from J, with 10 bases between. This CDR3 has 12 amino acids. The CDR3 sequence is CASKGGHYEQYF. The CDR3 DNA reads as TGTGCCAGCAAGGGGGGGCACTACGAGCAGTACTTC.

The rearrangement joins TRBV15 to TRBJ1-2; no clear D gene. Germline CDR1 is LNHNV and CDR2 is YYDKDF (reference sequence). CDR3 length equals 14 residues. V was pared by 0 bases and J by 8 bases, with 13 bases between. CDR3 in amino acids: CATSRDSPSGGYTF. As DNA, the CDR3 is TGTGCCACCAGCAGAGATTCCCCTAGCGGCGGCTACACCTTC.

The table lists this clone with a count of one. The chain combines TRBV29-1 with TRBJ2-7, with 7 bases fitting TRBD1. Trimming cost V 7 bases and J 5 bases; bases outside gene matches: 5. Germline V gives CDR1 SQVTM, CDR2 ANQGSEA. The CDR3 extends over 11 amino acids. CDR3 sequence (DNA): TGCAGCGGGCAAACAGGGGACGAGCAGTACTTC. Amino acid sequence: CSGQTGDEQYF.

The chain is built from TRBV5-4 and TRBJ1-1, with a weak D call TRBD1 (5 bases). The CDR3 runs to 17 residues. The germline V and J ends were trimmed by 5 bases and 6 bases, with 26 bases remaining between them. CDR1 SGHNT and CDR2 YYREEE come from the germline V gene (reference sequence). CDR3 DNA sequence: TGTGCCAGCAGTTTTTCCCGCATTTCGGGGGATGCATCTGAAGCTTTCTTT. Translating gives CASSFSRISGDASEAFF.

For the CDR3, the DNA is TGTGCCGTCTCCGGGGGGATAGATGAAGCTTTCTTT. Translating gives CAVSGGIDEAFF. The chain joins TRBV10-3 to TRBJ1-1; weak D call: TRBD1 (5 bases). The CDR3 is 12 amino acids. Trimming pared 11 bases from V and 7 bases from J, leaving 17 bases between. Germline CDR1 ENHRY, CDR2 SYGVKD.

V is TRBV5-4 and J is TRBJ2-3; 7 bases match TRBD2. With V trimmed by 3 bases and J by 5 bases, 9 bases remained unmatched. This CDR3 spans 15 amino acids. Germline V gene data show CDR1 as SGHNT and CDR2 as YYREEE (reference sequence). The CDR3 protein is CASSWGGGLQDTQYF. In DNA, the CDR3 is TGTGCCAGCAGCTGGGGGGGAGGGTTACAAGATACGCAGTATTTT.

This clone was found once. The V and J genes are TRBV14 and TRBJ1-1; D gene uncertain. V lost 2 bases, J lost 1 base, and 11 bases lay in between. The CDR3 loop spans 15 amino acids. Germline V lookup: CDR1 SGHDN, CDR2 FVKESK. The CDR3 region has the DNA TGTGCCAGCAGCCAATGGGCCTCATCGAACACTGAAGCTTTCTTT. Its translation is CASSQWASSNTEAFF.

In its sample, this clone was seen a few times. The V and J genes are TRBV4-1 and TRBJ1-2; D ambiguous. This CDR3 spans 14 amino acids. The germline V gene has CDR1 MGHRA and CDR2 YSYEKL. The germline V and J ends were trimmed by 1 base and 5 bases, with 11 bases remaining between them. The CDR3 DNA is TGCGCCAGCAGCCAAGTAGCGCCCGTTTATGGCTACACCTTC. Translating it yields CASSQVAPVYGYTF.

The chain joins TRBV6-6 to TRBJ1-5; TRBD1 matches 10 bases. Germline V lookup: CDR1 MNHNY, CDR2 SVGAGI (reference sequence). CDR3 size: 14 residues. V shed 9 bases and J 1 base; nucleotides not matched to a gene: 3. Here the CDR3 reads CASRQGASNQPQHF. As DNA, the CDR3 is TGTGCCAGTAGACAGGGGGCGAGCAATCAGCCCCAGCATTTT.

The V call is TRBV19, the J call TRBJ2-7; 9 bases agree with TRBD2. Per the germline V gene, CDR1 is LNHDA and CDR2 is SQIVND (reference sequence). This CDR3 comprises 16 residues. J lost 4 bases, V lost 0 bases, and 7 bases had no gene match. This chain's CDR3 is CASSIEAGGRDYEQYF. Written as DNA, the CDR3 is TGTGCCAGTAGTATAGAAGCGGGGGGCCGGGATTACGAGCAGTACTTC.

The chain joins TRBV27 to TRBJ2-1; D is possibly TRBD1 (6 bases). In germline, CDR1 is MNHEY, CDR2 SMNVEV (reference sequence). The CDR3 covers 12 residues. V was trimmed by 5 bases and J by 8 bases, leaving 10 bases between them. The CDR3 sequence is CASSQGFYEQFF. The CDR3 coding sequence is TGTGCCAGCAGTCAGGGGTTCTATGAGCAGTTCTTC.

V is TRBV6-5 and J is TRBJ1-4; 8 positions match TRBD1. Germline CDR1 MNHEY, CDR2 SVGAGI. V lost 4 bases, J lost 6 bases, and 4 bases stayed unmatched. The CDR3 is made up of 14 amino acids. CDR3 loop: CASSLRGQDEKLFF. The CDR3 coding sequence is TGTGCCAGCAGTTTAAGGGGACAGGATGAAAAACTGTTTTTT.

The gene calls are TRBV15 and TRBJ2-7; 7 bases agree with TRBD2. V was pared by 8 bases and J by 2 bases, with 9 bases of the junction left unmatched. Looked up from germline, CDR1 is LNHNV and CDR2 is YYDKDF (reference sequence). This CDR3 is built from 14 residues. CDR3 coding DNA: TGTGCCACCTGCGTCGGAGCGGGGCCCTACGAGCAGTACTTC. Residues: CATCVGAGPYEQYF.

The rearrangement joins TRBV9 to TRBJ2-2, with 12 positions matching TRBD2. This CDR3 has 17 residues. The ends lost 2 bases at V and 1 base at J; junction bases unmatched: 3. Germline lookup yields CDR1 SGDLS and CDR2 YYNGEE. For the CDR3, the DNA is TGTGCCAGCAGCGTGGGGACTAGCGGGTGGAACACCGGGGAGCTGTTTTTT. Its translation is CASSVGTSGWNTGELFF.

The V gene is TRBV9, the J gene TRBJ2-5; possible D gene TRBD1, 6 bases. Trimming shortened V by 0 bases and J by 5 bases, and 11 bases separated the two germline ends. The length of the CDR3 is 14 residues. The germline CDR1 and CDR2 sequences are SGDLS and YYNGEE. The CDR3 DNA sequence: TGTGCCAGCAGCGTAGTAGGGGGATCTGAGACCCAGTACTTC. This gives the protein CASSVVGGSETQYF.

In its sample, this clone was seen a few times. The gene calls are TRBV9 and TRBJ2-7; perhaps TRBD1 as D (6 bases). The CDR3 totals 14 residues. Germline CDR1 and CDR2: SGDLS and YYNGEE. V shed 4 bases and J shed 9 bases, with 20 bases lying between them. For the CDR3, the DNA is TGTGCCAGCAGCCCCGATGTTGGGGGCGCGGTGCAGTACTTC. Its translation: CASSPDVGGAVQYF.

This sequence joins TRBV18 and TRBJ2-5, with 7 bases aligning to TRBD1. This CDR3 comprises 14 residues. V shed 4 bases, J shed 5 bases, and the junction held 7 bases outside the gene matches. CDR1 is KGHSH, CDR2 LQKENI, per germline. CDR3 nucleotides: TGTGCCAGCTCACGAACACAGGGGAGCGAGACCCAGTACTTC. This codes for CASSRTQGSETQYF.

This sequence joins TRBV7-3 and TRBJ2-3, with 7 bases that match TRBD2. The ends lost 2 bases at V and 4 bases at J; junction bases unmatched: 6. This CDR3 spans 15 amino acids. Germline values: CDR1 SGHTA, CDR2 FQGTGA. Here the CDR3 reads CASSLAGEGADTQYF. The CDR3, as DNA: TGTGCCAGCAGCTTAGCGGGAGAGGGCGCAGATACGCAGTATTTT.

This rearrangement joins TRBV6-1 to TRBJ1-1, with 7 bases aligning to TRBD1. Germline loops: CDR1 MNHNS, CDR2 SASEGT. CDR3 length: 15 residues. V shed 7 bases, J shed 5 bases, and the junction held 13 bases outside the gene matches. DNA of the CDR3: TGTGCCAGCAATGACGAACAGGGGTACCGGACTGAAGCTTTCTTT. This codes for CASNDEQGYRTEAFF.

The chain joins TRBV5-4 to TRBJ1-2; 7 nucleotides agree with TRBD1. CDR3 length: 11 amino acids. The trim removed 9 bases at V and 4 bases at J, leaving 3 bases unmatched. Germline assignment: CDR1 SGHNT and CDR2 YYREEE (reference sequence). This CDR3 is CATWDSYGYTF. The DNA of the CDR3 is TGTGCCACCTGGGACAGCTATGGCTACACCTTC.

The rearrangement uses TRBV9 and TRBJ2-5; the D is unclear. Per the germline V gene, CDR1 is SGDLS and CDR2 is YYNGEE. Trimming pared 0 bases from V and 5 bases from J, leaving 5 bases between. The CDR3 covers 12 residues. The CDR3 loop reads CASSVDGETQYF. CDR3 nucleotides: TGTGCCAGCAGCGTAGACGGGGAGACCCAGTACTTC.

The chain is built from TRBV10-3 and TRBJ2-7, with TRBD1 identical over 8 bases. There are 15 residues in the CDR3. Germline-derived CDR1 and CDR2 are ENHRY and SYGVKD. V was pared by 6 bases and J by 2 bases, with 9 bases of the junction left unmatched. For the CDR3, the DNA is TGTGCCATCAGGGGTTCAGGGGGCGAGGCCTACGAGCAGTACTTC. Its protein product is CAIRGSGGEAYEQYF.

This clone was seen a few times. The CDR3 is CASKRGQDGNTIYF. CDR3 bases: TGTGCCAGCAAAAGGGGGCAGGATGGAAACACCATATATTTT. This chain uses TRBV2 with TRBJ1-3; 7 positions agree with TRBD1. V lost 7 bases to trimming and J lost 3 bases; unmatched junction nucleotides: 6. This CDR3 is 14 amino acids long. Germline values: CDR1 SNHLY, CDR2 FYNNEI. The whole variable domain, remainder taken from reference TRBV2 and TRBJ1-3, is EPEVTQTPSHQVTQMGQEVILRCVPISNHLYFYWYRQILGQKVEFLVSFYNNEISEKSEIFDDQFSVERPDGSNFTLKIRSTKLEDSAMYFCASKRGQDGNTIYFGEGSWLTVV.

In its sample, this clone was seen once. CDR3 in amino acids: CASSFEGHPSYEQYF. In DNA form, the CDR3 reads TGTGCCAGCAGTTTTGAGGGTCATCCCTCCTACGAGCAGTACTTC. The chain combines TRBV28 with TRBJ2-7, with D possibly TRBD2 on 5 matching bases. Germline V CDR1 and CDR2: MDHEN, SYDVKM. CDR3 length equals 15 residues. The ends were cut back, 3 bases at V and 0 bases at J, with 12 bases in the middle.